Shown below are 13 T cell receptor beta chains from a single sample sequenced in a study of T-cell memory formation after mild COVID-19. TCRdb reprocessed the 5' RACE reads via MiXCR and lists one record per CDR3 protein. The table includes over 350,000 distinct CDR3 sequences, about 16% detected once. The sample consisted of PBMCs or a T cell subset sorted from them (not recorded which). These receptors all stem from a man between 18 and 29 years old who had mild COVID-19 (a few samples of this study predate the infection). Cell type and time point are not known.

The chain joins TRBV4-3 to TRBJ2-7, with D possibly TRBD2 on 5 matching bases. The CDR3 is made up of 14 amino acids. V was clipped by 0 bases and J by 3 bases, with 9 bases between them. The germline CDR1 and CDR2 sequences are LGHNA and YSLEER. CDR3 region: CASSQDPEGYEQYF. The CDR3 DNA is TGCGCCAGCAGCCAAGATCCAGAGGGCTACGAGCAGTACTTC.

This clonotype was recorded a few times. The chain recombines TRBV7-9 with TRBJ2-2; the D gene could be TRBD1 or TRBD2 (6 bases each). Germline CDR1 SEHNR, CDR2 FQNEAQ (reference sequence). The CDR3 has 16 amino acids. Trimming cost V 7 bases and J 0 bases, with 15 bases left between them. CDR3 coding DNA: TGTGCCAGCATCCGAGGGGGGACGGCGAACACCGGGGAGCTGTTTTTT. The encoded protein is CASIRGGTANTGELFF.

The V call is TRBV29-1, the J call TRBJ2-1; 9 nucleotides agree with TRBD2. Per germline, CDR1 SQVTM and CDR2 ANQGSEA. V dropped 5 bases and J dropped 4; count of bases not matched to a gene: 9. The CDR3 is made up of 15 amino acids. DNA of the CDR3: TGCAGCGTTCATAGGGCTAGCGGGGAATACAATGAGCAGTTCTTC. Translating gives CSVHRASGEYNEQFF.

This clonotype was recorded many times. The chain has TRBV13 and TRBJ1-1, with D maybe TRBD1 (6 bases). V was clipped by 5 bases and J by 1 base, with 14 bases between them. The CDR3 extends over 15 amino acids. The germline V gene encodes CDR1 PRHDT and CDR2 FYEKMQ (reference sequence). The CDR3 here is CASSEGRGENTEAFF. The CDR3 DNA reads TGTGCCAGCAGCGAAGGGAGGGGGGAGAACACTGAAGCTTTCTTT.

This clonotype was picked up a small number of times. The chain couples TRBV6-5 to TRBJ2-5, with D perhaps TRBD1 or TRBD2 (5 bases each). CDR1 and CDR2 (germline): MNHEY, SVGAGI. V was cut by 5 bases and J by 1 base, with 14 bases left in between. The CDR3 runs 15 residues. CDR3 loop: CASSTYSGTQETQYF. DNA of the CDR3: TGTGCCAGCAGTACCTATTCCGGGACCCAAGAGACCCAGTACTTC.

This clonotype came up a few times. In DNA, the CDR3 is TGTGCCAGCAGTGTTATCAGCTCTAACTATGGCTACACCTTC. This codes for CASSVISSNYGYTF. The rearrangement uses TRBV2 and TRBJ1-2; no definite D call. V lost 4 bases and J lost 0, with 9 bases in between. Looked up from germline, CDR1 is SNHLY and CDR2 is FYNNEI. The CDR3 spans 14 residues. Looking up the rest from reference TRBV2 and TRBJ1-2 gives the full variable domain: EPEVTQTPSHQVTQMGQEVILRCVPISNHLYFYWYRQILGQKVEFLVSFYNNEISEKSEIFDDQFSVERPDGSNFTLKIRSTKLEDSAMYFCASSVISSNYGYTFGSGTRLTVV.

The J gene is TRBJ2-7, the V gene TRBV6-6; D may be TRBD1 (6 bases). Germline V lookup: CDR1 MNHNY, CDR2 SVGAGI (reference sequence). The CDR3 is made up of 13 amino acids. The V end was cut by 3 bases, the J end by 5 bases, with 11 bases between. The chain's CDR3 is CASSYPRGNEQYF. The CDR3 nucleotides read TGTGCCAGCAGTTATCCCAGGGGTAACGAGCAGTACTTC.

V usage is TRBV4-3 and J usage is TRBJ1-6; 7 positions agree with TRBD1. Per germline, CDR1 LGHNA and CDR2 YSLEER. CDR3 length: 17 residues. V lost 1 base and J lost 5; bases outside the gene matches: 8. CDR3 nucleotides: TGCGCCAGCAGCCAAGGAGGGGGCAGGGCGGATAATTCACCCCTCCACTTT. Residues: CASSQGGGRADNSPLHF.

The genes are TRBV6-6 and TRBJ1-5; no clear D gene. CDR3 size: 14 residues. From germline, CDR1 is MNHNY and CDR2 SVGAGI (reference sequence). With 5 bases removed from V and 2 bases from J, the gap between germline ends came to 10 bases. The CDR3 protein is CASSPSDGNQPQHF. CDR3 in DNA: TGTGCCAGCAGTCCCTCGGACGGCAATCAGCCCCAGCATTTT.

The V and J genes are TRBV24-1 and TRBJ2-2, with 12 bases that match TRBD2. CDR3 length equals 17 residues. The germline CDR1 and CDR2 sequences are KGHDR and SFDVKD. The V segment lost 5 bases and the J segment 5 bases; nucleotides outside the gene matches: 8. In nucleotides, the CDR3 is TGTGCCACCAGTGGTATACTAGCGGGGGGACGTACCGGGGAGCTGTTTTTT. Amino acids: CATSGILAGGRTGELFF.

The DNA for the CDR3 is TGTGCCAGCAGCGCAGAGGGACAGGGCATCTATGGCTACACCTTC. It translates to CASSAEGQGIYGYTF. J is TRBJ1-2 and V is TRBV9, with 9 bases fitting TRBD1. The CDR3 is 15 amino acids. With V trimmed by 3 bases and J by 4 bases, 7 bases remained unmatched. Germline CDR1 is SGDLS and CDR2 is YYNGEE.

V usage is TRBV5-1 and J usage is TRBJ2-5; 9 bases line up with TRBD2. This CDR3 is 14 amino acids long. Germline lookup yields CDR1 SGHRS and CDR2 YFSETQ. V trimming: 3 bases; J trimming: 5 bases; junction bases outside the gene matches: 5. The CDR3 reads CASSSRGGRETQYF. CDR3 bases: TGCGCCAGCAGCTCGCGGGGGGGCAGGGAGACCCAGTACTTC.

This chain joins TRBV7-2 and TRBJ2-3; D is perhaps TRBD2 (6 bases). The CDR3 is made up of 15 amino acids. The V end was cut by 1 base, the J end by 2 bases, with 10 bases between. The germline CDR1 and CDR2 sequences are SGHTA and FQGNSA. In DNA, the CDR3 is TGTGCCAGCAGCTTAGGCGGGGTGGCCACAGATACGCAGTATTTT. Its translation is CASSLGGVATDTQYF. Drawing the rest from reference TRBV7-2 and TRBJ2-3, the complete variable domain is GAGVSQSPSNKVTEKGKDVELRCDPISGHTALYWYRQSLGQGLEFLIYFQGNSAPDKSGLPSDRFSAERTGGSVSTLTIQRTQQEDSAVYLCASSLGGVATDTQYFGPGTRLTVL.